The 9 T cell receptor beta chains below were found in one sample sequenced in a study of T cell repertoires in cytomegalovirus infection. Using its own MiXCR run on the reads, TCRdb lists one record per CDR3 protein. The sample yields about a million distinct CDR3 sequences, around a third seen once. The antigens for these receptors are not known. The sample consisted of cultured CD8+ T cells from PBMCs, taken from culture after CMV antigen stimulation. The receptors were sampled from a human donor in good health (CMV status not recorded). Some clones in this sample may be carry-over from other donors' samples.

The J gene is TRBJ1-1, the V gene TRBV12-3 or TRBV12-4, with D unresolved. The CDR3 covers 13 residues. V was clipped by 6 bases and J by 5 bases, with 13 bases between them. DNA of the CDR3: TGTGCCAGCAGCTTCCTCGTAGAGACTGAAGCTTTCTTT. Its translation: CASSFLVETEAFF.

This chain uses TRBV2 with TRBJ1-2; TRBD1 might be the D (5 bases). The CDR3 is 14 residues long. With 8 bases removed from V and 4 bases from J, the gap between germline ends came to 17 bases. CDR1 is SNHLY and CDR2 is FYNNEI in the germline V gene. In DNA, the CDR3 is TGTGCCAGCCCGGGGCGGAGGCCTGGCTATGGCTACACCTTC. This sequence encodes CASPGRRPGYGYTF.

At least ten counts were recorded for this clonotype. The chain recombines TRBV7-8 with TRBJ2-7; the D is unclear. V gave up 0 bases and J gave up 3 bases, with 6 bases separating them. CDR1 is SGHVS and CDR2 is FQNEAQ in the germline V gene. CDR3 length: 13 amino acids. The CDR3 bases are TGTGCCAGCAGCTTAGCAGTTTACTACGAGCAGTACTTC. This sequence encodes CASSLAVYYEQYF.

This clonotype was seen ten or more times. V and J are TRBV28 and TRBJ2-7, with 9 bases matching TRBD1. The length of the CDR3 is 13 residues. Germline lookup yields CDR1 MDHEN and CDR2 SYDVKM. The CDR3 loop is CASSLGGQGYPDV. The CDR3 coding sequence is TGTGCCAGCAGTTTAGGGGGACAGGGTTATCCGGACGTC.

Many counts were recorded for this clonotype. CDR3 bases: TGTGCCAGCAGCTTATTGACCCCCGAGGCCCAGTACTTC. Amino acids: CASSLLTPEAQYF. V and J are TRBV7-8 and TRBJ2-5; D remains unclear. This CDR3 comprises 13 residues. The V end was cut by 2 bases, the J end by 9 bases, with 13 bases between. Germline lookup yields CDR1 SGHVS and CDR2 FQNEAQ.

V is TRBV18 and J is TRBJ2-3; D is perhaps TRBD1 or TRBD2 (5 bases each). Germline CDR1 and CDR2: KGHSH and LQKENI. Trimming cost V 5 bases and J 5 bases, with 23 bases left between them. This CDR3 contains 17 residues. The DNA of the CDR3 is TGTGCCAGCTCAAATCGCGAGGGGCCTAGCTTTTTAGATACGCAGTATTTT. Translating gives CASSNREGPSFLDTQYF.

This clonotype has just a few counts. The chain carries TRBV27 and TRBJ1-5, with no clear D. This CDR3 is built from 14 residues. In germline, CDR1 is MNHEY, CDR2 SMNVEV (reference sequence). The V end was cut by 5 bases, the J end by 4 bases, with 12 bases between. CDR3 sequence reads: CASSPSGRNQPQHF. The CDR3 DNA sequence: TGTGCCAGCAGTCCCTCTGGACGGAATCAGCCCCAGCATTTT.

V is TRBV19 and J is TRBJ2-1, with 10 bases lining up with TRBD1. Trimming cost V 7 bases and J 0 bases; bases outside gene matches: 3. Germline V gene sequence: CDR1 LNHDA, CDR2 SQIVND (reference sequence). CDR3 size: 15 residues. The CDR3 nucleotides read TGTGCCAGTACCGGGACAGGGGTCTCCTACAATGAGCAGTTCTTC. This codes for CASTGTGVSYNEQFF. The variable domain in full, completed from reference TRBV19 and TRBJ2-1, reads DGGITQSPKYLFRKEGQNVTLSCEQNLNHDAMYWYRQDPGQGLRLIYYSQIVNDFQKGDIAEGYSVSREKKESFPLTVTSAQKNPTAFYLCASTGTGVSYNEQFFGPGTRLTVL.

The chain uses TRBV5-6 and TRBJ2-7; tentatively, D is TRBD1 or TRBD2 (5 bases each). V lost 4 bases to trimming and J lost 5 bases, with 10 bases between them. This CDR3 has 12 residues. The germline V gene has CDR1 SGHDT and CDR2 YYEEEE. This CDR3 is CASSRDVHEQYF. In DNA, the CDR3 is TGTGCCAGCAGCCGGGACGTCCACGAGCAGTACTTC.